The T cell receptor beta chain described here comes from a study of CD8+CD57+ T cells in acquired aplastic anemia. With V trimmed by 4 bases and J by 0 bases, 6 bases remained unmatched. Germline V gene lookup returns CDR1 DFQATT and CDR2 SNEGSKA (reference sequence). The CDR3 consists of 15 residues. The use of genomic DNA as template underpinned the TCR beta VDJ and CDR3 profiling. TCRdb re-analysed the reads in MiXCR, keeping a single row per CDR3 protein. The sample contains more than 150,000 distinct CDR3 sequences, roughly 50% of which appear only once. By flow cytometry, patients selected for sequencing had shown an expansion of CD8+CD57+ cells.

This chain joins TRBV20-1 and TRBJ2-3; 8 bases line up with TRBD2. The clonotype originates from a human donor with aplastic anemia. Material: sorted CD4+, CD8+, or CD8+CD57+ T cells (not recorded which) from PBMCs. The CDR3 reads CSATTGGSSTDTQYF. CDR3 DNA: TGCAGTGCTACTACGGGGGGGTCTAGCACAGATACGCAGTATTTT.